The following is a T cell receptor beta chain sequence with its context. In the original workflow: Estimated nucleated cell counts came from reference gene primer amplification. The protocol was immunoSEQ multiplex PCR, while the TCRdb copy is restricted to in-frame clones and leaves out a portion. The DNA was the basis for D and trimming; V, J and clone size are from that table. Here the sample spans roughly 64,000 clones, 84% being singletons. This sample was taken from a study of blood T cell repertoires in COVID-19. About the research overall: Sites in the United States, Italy and Spain provided acute and convalescent COVID-19 samples. Sources were T cells, B-cell-depleted T cells, or PBMCs; the material itself was cDNA or gDNA.

The CDR3 covers 15 residues. From germline, CDR1 is SGHVS and CDR2 FNYEAQ. V shed 3 bases, J shed 0 bases, and the junction held 3 bases outside the gene matches. The TCR originated in a woman in her sixties or seventies with acute or convalescent COVID-19. This rearrangement joins TRBV7-6 to TRBJ2-3; 7 positions match TRBD2. Sequenced sample: peripheral blood. The CDR3 protein is CASSFGGTSTDTQYF. The CDR3 DNA reads as TGTGCCAGCAGCTTCGGGGGGACTAGCACAGATACGCAGTATTTT.